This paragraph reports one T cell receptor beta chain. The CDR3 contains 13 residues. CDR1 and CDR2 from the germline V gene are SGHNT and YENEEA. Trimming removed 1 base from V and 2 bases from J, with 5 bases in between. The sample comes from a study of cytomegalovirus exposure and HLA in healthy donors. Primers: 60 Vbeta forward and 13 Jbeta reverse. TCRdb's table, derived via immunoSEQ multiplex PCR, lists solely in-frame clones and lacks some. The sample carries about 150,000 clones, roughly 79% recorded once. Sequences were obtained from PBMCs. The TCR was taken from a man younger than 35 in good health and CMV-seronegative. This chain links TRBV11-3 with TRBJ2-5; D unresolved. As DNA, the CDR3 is TGTGCCAGCAGCTTAGGGCAGCAAGAGACCCAGTACTTC. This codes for CASSLGQQETQYF.